This T cell receptor (beta chain) was identified in a study of chemoradiotherapy in HPV16-positive cancers. In the study overall: Functional T-cell assays on two HPV16-positive patients' cells defined candidate HPV-specific clones and common TCR motifs. Study-wide results and caveats: Candidate HPV-specific clones and E7-related TCR motifs grew in tumor during treatment.

Produced via immunoSEQ multiplex PCR; TCRdb's table is partial and in-frame only. This table has thousands of clones, roughly nine tenths appearing once. As regards this clone: The antigen is undetermined.

Repertoires were sampled repeatedly during chemoradiotherapy. Germline CDR1 WSHSY, CDR2 SAAADI. The CDR3 consists of 14 residues. Trimming shortened V by 4 bases and J by 2 bases, and 12 bases separated the two germline ends. The clonotype was recovered from a human donor with HPV-associated anogenital cancer. The source material was tumor tissue, sampled from a patient who underwent chemoradiotherapy. The J gene is TRBJ2-7, the V gene TRBV10-2, with D perhaps given as TRBD1 or TRBD2 (5 bases each). The CDR3 protein is CASSGSGGAYEQYF. The CDR3 DNA reads as TGCGCCAGCAGTGGATCTGGGGGAGCCTACGAGCAGTACTTC.